This T cell receptor beta chain was sequenced during a study of CD8 T cells in Susac syndrome. Purification of the CD8+ and CD4+ T cells relied on negative isolation, and TEMRA cells underwent FACS enrichment. Random hexamers were used to reverse transcribe the RNA input (about 0.5 to 1 ug). An immunoSEQ multiplex PCR generated amplified TCR beta CDR3 products spanning 54 Vbeta and 13 Jbeta. MiXCR, run by TCRdb on the immunoSEQ multiplex PCR reads, gives a single entry per CDR3 protein. This table holds 70,000 to 100,000 distinct CDR3 sequences, roughly 91% found once. The CDR3 runs 14 residues. Germline loops: CDR1 SNHLY, CDR2 FYNNEI. With 1 base clipped from V and 2 bases from J, the junction kept 2 bases outside the gene matches.

The sequenced material came from CD8+ T cells from PBMCs. V is TRBV2 and J is TRBJ2-7; 7 nucleotides match TRBD2. The sequence was obtained from a human donor in good health. The CDR3 DNA reads as TGTGCCAGCAGTGAAGAGCGGGGCGCCTACGAGCAGTACTTC. Protein sequence: CASSEERGAYEQYF.